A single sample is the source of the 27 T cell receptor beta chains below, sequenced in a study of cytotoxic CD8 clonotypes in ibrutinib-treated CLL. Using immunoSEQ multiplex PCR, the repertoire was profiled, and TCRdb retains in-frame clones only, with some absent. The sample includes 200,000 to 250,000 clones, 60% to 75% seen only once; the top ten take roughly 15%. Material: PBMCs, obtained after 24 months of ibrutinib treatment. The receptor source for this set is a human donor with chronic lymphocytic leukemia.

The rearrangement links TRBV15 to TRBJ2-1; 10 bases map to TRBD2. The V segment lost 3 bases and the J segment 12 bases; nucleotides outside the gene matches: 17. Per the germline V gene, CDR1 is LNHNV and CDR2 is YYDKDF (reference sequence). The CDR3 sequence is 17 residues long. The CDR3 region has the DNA TGTGCCACCAGCAGGGAGGACAAGGCTAGCGGGGGATCTGGGCAGTTCTTC. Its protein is CATSREDKASGGSGQFF.

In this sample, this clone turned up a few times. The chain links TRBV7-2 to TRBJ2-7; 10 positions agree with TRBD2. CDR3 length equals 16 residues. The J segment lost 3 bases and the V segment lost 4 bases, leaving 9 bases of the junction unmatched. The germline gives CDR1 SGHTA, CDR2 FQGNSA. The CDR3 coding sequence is TGTGCCAGCAGCTCCGGGTGGACTAGCGGAGACTACGAGCAGTACTTC. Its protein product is CASSSGWTSGDYEQYF.

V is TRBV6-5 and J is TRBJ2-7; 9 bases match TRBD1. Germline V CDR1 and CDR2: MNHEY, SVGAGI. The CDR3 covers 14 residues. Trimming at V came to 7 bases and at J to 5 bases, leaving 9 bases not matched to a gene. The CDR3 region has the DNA TGTGCCAGCATCAGGCCGGGACAGGGTGACGAGCAGTACTTC. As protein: CASIRPGQGDEQYF.

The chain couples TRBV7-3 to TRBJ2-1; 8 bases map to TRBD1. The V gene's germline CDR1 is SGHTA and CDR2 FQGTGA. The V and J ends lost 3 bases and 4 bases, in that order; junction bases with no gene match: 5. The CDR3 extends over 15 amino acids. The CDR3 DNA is TGTGCCAGCAGCTTCCAGGGGGCCGGTTACAATGAGCAGTTCTTC. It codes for CASSFQGAGYNEQFF.

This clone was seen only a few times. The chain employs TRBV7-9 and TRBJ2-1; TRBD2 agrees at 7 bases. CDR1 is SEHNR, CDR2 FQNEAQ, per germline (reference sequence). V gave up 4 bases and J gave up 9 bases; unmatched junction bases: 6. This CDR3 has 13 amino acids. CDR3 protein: CASSSTSRIEQFF. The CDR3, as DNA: TGTGCCAGCAGCTCGACTAGCCGGATTGAGCAGTTCTTC.

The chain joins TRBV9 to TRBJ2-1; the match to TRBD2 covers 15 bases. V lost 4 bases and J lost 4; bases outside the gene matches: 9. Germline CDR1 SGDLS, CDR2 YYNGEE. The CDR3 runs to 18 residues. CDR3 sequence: CASSPWTSGRAAYNEQFF. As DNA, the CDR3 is TGTGCCAGCAGCCCCTGGACTAGCGGGAGGGCGGCTTACAATGAGCAGTTCTTC.

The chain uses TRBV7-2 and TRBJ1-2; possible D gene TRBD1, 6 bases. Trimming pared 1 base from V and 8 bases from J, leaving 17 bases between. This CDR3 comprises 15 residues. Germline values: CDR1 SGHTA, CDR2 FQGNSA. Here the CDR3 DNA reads TGTGCCAGCAGCTTAGACCCAGGGGCGCAGGTGGGCTACACCTTC. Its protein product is CASSLDPGAQVGYTF.

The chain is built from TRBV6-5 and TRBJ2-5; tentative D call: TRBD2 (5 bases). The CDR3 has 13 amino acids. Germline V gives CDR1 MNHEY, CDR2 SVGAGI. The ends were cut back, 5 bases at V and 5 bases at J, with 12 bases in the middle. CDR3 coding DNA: TGTGCCAGCAGTAGATCTGGAGGCGAGACCCAGTACTTC. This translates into CASSRSGGETQYF.

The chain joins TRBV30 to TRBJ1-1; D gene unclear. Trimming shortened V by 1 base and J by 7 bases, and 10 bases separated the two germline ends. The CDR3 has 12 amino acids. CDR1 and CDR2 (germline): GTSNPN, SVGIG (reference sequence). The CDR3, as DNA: TGTGCCTGGAGTGCAACTCCTGGTGAAGCTTTCTTT. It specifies CAWSATPGEAFF.

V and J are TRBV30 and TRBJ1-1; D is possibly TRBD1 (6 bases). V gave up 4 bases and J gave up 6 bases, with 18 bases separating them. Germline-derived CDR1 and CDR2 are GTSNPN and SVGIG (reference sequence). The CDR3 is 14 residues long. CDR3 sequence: CAWNPGQGESEAFF. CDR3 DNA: TGTGCCTGGAATCCGGGACAAGGAGAGTCTGAAGCTTTCTTT.

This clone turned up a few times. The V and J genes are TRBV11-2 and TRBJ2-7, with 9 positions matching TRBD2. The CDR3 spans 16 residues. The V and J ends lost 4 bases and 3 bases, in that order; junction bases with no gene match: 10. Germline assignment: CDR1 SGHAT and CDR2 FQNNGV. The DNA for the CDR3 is TGTGCCAGCAGCTCGATAGCGGGAGTCGGGGACTACGAGCAGTACTTC. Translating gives CASSSIAGVGDYEQYF. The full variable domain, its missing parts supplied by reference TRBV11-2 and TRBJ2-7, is EAGVAQSPRYKIIEKRQSVAFWCNPISGHATLYWYQQILGQGPKLLIQFQNNGVVDDSQLPKDRFSAERLKGVDSTLKIQPAKLEDSAVYLCASSSIAGVGDYEQYFGPGTRLTVT.

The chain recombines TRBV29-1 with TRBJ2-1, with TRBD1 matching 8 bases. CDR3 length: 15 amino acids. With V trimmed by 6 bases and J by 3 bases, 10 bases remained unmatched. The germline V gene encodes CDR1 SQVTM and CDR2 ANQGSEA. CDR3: CSVPPSGQVYNEQFF. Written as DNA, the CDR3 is TGCAGCGTCCCACCCTCGGGACAGGTCTACAATGAGCAGTTCTTC.

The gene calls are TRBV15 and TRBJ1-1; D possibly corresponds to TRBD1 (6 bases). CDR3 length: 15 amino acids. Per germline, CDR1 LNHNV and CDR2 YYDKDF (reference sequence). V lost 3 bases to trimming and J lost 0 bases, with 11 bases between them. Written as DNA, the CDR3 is TGTGCCACCAGCAGGGACACAGGGTTGAACACTGAAGCTTTCTTT. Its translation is CATSRDTGLNTEAFF.

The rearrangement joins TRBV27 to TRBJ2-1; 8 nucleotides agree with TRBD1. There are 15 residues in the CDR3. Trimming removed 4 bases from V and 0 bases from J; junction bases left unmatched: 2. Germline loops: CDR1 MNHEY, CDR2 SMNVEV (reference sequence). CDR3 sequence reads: CASSYDRGSYNEQFF. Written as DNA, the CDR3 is TGTGCCAGCAGTTACGACAGGGGCTCCTACAATGAGCAGTTCTTC.

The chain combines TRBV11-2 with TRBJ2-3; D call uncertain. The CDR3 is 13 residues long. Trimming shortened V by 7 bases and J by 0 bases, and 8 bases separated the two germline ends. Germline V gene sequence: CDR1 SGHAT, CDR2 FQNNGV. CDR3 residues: CASKRPSTDTQYF. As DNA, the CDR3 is TGTGCCAGCAAAAGACCTAGCACAGATACGCAGTATTTT.

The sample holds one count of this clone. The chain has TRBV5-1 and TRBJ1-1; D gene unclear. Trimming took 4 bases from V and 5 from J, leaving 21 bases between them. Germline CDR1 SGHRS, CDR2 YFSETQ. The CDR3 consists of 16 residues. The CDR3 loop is CASSPGSSRTLTEAFF. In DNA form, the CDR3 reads TGCGCCAGCAGCCCGGGGAGTTCCCGAACATTGACTGAAGCTTTCTTT.

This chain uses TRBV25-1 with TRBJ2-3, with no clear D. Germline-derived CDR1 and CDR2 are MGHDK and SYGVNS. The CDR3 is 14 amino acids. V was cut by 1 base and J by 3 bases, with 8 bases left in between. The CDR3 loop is CASSEFSLTDTQYF. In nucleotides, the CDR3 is TGTGCCAGCAGTGAATTCAGTCTTACAGATACGCAGTATTTT.

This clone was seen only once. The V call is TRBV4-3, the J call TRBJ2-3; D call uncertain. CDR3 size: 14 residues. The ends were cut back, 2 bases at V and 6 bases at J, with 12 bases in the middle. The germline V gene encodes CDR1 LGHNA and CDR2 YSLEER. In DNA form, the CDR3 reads TGCGCCAGCAGCCAAATTCTGGGGTACGATACGCAGTATTTT. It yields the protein CASSQILGYDTQYF.

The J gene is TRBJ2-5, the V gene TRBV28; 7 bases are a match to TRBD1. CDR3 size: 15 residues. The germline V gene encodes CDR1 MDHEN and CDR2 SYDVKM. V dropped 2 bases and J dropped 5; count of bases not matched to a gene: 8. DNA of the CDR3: TGTGCCAGCAGTTTAATACAGGGGATGAGGGAGACCCAGTACTTC. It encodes CASSLIQGMRETQYF.

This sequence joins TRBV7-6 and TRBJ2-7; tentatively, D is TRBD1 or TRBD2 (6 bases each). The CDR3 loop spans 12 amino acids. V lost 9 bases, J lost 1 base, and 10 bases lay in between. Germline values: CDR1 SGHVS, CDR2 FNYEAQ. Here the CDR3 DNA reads TGTGCCAGTGGGGGGCTTTCCTACGAGCAGTACTTC. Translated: CASGGLSYEQYF.

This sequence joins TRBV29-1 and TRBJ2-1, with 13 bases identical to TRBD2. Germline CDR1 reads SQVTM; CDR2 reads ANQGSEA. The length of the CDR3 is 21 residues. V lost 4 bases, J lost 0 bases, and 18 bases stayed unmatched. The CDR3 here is CSVAGWDRLAGGVSSYNEQFF. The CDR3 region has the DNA TGCAGCGTTGCGGGCTGGGACCGACTAGCGGGAGGCGTGTCCTCCTACAATGAGCAGTTCTTC.

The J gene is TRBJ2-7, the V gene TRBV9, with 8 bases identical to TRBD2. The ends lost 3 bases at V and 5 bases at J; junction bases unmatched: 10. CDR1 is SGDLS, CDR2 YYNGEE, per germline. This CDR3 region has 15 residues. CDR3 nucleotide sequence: TGTGCCAGCAGCGGTCCGGGACTAGTTGTACACGAGCAGTACTTC. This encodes CASSGPGLVVHEQYF.

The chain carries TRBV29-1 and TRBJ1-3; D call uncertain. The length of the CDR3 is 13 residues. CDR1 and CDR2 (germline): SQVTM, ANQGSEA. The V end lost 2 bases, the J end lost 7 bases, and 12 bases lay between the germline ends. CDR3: CSVESFEKNTIYF. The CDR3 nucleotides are TGCAGCGTTGAATCATTTGAAAAGAACACCATATATTTT.

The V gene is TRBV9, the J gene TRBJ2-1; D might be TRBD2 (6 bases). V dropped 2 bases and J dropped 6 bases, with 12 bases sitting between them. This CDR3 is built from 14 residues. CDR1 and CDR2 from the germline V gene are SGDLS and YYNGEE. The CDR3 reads CASSVGSGPNEQFF. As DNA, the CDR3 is TGTGCCAGCAGCGTCGGTAGCGGACCCAATGAGCAGTTCTTC.

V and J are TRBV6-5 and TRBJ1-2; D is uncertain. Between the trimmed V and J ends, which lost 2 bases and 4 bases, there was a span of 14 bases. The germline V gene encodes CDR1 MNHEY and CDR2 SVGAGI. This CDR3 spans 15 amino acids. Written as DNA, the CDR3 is TGTGCCAGCAGTTACGCGGCAGGTGTATTCTATGGCTACACCTTC. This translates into CASSYAAGVFYGYTF.

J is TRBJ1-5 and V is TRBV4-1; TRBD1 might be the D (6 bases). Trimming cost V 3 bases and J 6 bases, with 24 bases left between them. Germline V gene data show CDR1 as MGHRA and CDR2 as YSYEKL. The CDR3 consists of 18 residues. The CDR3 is CASSHTATGRLVGQPQHF. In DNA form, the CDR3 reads TGCGCCAGCAGCCACACAGCAACAGGGAGACTTGTAGGTCAGCCCCAGCATTTT.

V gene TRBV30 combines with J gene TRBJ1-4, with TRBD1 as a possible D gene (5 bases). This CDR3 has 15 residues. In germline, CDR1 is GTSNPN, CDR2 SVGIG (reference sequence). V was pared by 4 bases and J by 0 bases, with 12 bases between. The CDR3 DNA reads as TGTGCCTGGATGGGAAGGGGTTCAACTAATGAAAAACTGTTTTTT. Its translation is CAWMGRGSTNEKLFF.